The source of this T cell receptor beta chain is a study of CD8+ T cells in alopecia areata. CDR1 and CDR2 (germline): SGHTA, FQGNSA. Trimming removed 0 bases at V and 0 bases at J, with 4 bases between. The CDR3 loop spans 14 amino acids. Alopecia areata patients gave lesional scalp punch biopsies and peripheral blood samples. To note about this clone: Its specificity is unknown.

Following extraction, RNA underwent reverse transcription to cDNA, which served as the sequencing template. TCRdb's copy holds only in-frame clones and misses some; the assay was immunoSEQ multiplex PCR. The data contain over 7,000 clones, around 60% of them singletons. Notes on the study in general: Mice showed clearer TCR sharing than patients did, a gap that was possibly HLA-related. More clonal than normal scalp was lesional scalp, particularly alopecia totalis/universalis. Sequencing of scalp samples also includes resident alphabeta T cells from normal skin.

The TCR was taken from a human donor with alopecia areata. This chain links TRBV7-2 with TRBJ2-3; D remains ambiguous. The material was skin, obtained at week 0. The CDR3 reads CASSLASSTDTQYF. DNA of the CDR3: TGTGCCAGCAGCTTAGCCTCTAGCACAGATACGCAGTATTTT.